This T cell receptor (beta chain) was recorded in a study of T cells in Graves' hyperthyroidism and ophthalmopathy. Overall study results and limits: The model predicted ophthalmopathy a median approximately 6 months before onset.

Germline V gene lookup returns CDR1 LNHDA and CDR2 SQIVND (reference sequence). With 10 bases removed from V and 6 bases from J, the gap between germline ends came to 19 bases. The CDR3 totals 14 residues. This clonotype was seen repeatedly, ten times or more. Its target is not known. The investigators amplified TCR beta CDR3 regions from RNA transcripts. RT-PCR in the first round (using the HTBI primer set) targeted the TCR CDR3. TCRdb itself ran the multiplex PCR reads through MiXCR, one entry per CDR3 protein. The data show about 420,000 distinct CDR3 sequences, approximately 15% seen once. Stable disease denoted Graves' hyperthyroidism without ophthalmopathy progression within 18 months. In making diagnoses, clinical symptoms, serum thyroxine and TRAb, thyroid ultrasound and orbital computed tomography were all used. Fresh peripheral blood, around 11 ml of it, supplied the PBMCs.

V is TRBV19 and J is TRBJ1-5; D call uncertain. This TCR derives from a woman between 18 and 29 years old with Graves' hyperthyroidism. Sequenced material: blood. The CDR3 sequence: CATTQDGAVQPQHF. The DNA of the CDR3 is TGTGCCACCACCCAGGACGGAGCCGTTCAGCCCCAGCATTTT.